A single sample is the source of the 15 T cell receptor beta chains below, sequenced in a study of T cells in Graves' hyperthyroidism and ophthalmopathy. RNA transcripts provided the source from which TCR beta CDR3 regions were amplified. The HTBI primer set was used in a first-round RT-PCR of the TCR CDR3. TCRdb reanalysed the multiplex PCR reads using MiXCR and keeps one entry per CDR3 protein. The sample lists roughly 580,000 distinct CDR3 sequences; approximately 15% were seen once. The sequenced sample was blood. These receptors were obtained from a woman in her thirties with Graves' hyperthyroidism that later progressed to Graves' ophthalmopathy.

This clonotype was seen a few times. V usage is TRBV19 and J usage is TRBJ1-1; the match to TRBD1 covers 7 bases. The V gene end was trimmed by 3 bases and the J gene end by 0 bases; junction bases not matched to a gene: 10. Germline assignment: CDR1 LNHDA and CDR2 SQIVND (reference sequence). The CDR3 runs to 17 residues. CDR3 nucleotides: TGTGCCAGTAGTATTGGATCAGGGGGGGGTTTGAACACTGAAGCTTTCTTT. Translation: CASSIGSGGGLNTEAFF.

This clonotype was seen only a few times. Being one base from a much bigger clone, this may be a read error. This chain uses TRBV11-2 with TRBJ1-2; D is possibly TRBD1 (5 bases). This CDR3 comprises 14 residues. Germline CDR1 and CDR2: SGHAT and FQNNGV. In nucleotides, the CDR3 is TGTGCCAGCAGCTTACAGGGTGGTAGCTATGGCTACGCCTTC. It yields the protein CASSLQGGSYGYAF.

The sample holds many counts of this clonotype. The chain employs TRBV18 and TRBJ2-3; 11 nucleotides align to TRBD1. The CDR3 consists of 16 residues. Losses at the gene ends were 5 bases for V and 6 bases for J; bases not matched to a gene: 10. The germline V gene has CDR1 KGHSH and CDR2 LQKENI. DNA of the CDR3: TGTGCCAGCTCATCTCGGACAGGGGGCAAAGAGGATACGCAGTATTTT. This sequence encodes CASSSRTGGKEDTQYF.

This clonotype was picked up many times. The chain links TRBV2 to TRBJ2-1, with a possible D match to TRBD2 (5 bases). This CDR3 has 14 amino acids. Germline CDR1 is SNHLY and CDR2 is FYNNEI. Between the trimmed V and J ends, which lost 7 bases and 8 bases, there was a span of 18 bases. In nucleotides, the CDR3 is TGTGCCAGCATTCCCGGGATTAACCTCGATGAGCAGTTCTTC. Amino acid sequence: CASIPGINLDEQFF.

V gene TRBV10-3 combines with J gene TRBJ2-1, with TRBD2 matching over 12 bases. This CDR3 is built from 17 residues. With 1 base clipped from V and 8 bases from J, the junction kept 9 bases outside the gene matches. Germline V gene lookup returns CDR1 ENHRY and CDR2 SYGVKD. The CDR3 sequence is CAISELASGRAGDEQFF. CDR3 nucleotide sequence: TGTGCCATCAGTGAGTTAGCTAGCGGGAGGGCCGGGGATGAGCAGTTCTTC.

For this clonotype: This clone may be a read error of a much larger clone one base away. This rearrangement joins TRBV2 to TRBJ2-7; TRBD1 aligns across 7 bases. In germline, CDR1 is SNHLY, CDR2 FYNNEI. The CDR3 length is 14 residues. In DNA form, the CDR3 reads TGTGTCAGCAGCCAAAGGGGGCCGGGCTACGAGCAGTACTTC. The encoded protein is CVSSQRGPGYEQYF.

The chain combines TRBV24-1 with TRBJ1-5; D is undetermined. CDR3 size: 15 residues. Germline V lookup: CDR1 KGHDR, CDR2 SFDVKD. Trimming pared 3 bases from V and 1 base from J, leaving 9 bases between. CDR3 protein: CATSDKQRSNQPQHF. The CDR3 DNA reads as TGTGCCACCAGTGATAAACAGCGCAGCAATCAGCCCCAGCATTTT.

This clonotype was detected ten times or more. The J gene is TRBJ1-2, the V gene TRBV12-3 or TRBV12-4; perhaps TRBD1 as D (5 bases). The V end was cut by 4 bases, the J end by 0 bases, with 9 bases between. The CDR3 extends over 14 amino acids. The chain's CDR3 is CASSSLTANYGYTF. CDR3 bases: TGTGCCAGCAGTTCCTTGACAGCTAACTATGGCTACACCTTC.

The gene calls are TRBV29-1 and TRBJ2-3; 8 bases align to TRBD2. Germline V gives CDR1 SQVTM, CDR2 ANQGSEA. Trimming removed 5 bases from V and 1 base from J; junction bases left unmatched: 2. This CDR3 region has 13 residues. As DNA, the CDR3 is TGCAGCGTTACGGGAGGGGGCACAGATACGCAGTATTTT. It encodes CSVTGGGTDTQYF.

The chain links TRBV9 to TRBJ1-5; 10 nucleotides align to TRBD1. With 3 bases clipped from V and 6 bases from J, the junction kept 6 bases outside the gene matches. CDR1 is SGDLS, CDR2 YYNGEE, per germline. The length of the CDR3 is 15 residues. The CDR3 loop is CASSAGGDRGQPQHF. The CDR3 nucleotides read TGTGCCAGCAGCGCGGGTGGGGACAGGGGTCAGCCCCAGCATTTT.

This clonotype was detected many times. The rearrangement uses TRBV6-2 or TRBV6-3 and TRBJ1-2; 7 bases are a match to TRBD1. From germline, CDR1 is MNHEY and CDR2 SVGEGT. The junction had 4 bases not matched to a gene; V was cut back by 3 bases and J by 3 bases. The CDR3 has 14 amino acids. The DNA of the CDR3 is TGTGCCAGCAGTTATCTTGACAGGGACTATGGCTACACCTTC. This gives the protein CASSYLDRDYGYTF.

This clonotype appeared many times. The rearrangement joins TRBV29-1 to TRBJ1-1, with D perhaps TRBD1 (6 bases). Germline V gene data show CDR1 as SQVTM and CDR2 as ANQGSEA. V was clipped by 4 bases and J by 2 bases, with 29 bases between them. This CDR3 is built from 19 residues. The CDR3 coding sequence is TGCAGCGTTGTAAAAGTGGTAGGGGGAGTTTTCGGTGATAACACTGAAGCTTTCTTT. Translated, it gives CSVVKVVGGVFGDNTEAFF.

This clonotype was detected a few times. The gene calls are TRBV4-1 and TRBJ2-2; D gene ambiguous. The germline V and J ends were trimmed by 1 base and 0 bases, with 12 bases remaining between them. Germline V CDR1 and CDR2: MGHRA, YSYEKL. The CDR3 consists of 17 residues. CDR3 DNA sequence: TGCGCCAGCAGCCAAGTACACCTAGACGCGAACACCGGGGAGCTGTTTTTT. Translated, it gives CASSQVHLDANTGELFF.

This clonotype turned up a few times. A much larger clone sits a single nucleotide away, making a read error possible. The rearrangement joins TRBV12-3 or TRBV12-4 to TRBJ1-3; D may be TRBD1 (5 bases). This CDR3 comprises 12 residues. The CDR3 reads CASSVQGNTMYF. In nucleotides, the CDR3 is TGTGCCAGCAGTGTCCAGGGAAACACCATGTATTTT.

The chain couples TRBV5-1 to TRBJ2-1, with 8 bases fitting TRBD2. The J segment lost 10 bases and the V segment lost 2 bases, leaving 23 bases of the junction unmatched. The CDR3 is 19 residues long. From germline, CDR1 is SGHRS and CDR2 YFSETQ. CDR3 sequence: CASSFGSGMFSGNLGEQFF. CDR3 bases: TGCGCCAGCAGCTTTGGATCTGGGATGTTTAGCGGGAATTTGGGGGAGCAGTTCTTC.